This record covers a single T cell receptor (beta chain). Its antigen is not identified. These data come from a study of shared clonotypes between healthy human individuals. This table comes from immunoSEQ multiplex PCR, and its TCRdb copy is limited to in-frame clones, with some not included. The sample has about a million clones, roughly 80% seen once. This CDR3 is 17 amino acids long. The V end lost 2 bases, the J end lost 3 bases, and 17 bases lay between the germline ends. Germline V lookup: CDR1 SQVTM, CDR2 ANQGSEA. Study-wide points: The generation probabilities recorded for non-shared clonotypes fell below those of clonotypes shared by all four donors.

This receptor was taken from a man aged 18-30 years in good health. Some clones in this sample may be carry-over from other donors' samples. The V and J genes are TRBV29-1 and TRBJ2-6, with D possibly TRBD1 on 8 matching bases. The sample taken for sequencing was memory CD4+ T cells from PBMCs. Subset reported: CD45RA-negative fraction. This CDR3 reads CSVERTGRECGANVLTF. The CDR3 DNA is TGCAGCGTTGAAAGGACAGGGAGGGAGTGTGGGGCCAACGTCCTGACTTTC. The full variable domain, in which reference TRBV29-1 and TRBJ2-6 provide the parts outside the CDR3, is SAVISQKPSRDICQRGTSLTIQCQVDSQVTMMFWYRQQPGQSLTLIATANQGSEATYESGFVIDKFPISRPNLTFSTLTVSNMSPEDSSIYLCSVERTGRECGANVLTFGAGSRLTVL.